This T cell receptor (beta chain) originates from a study of CXCR3-negative and CXCR3-positive naive CD8 T cells. The authors made the TRB cDNA libraries by 5' RACE using UMI labels. TCRdb reprocessed the 5' RACE reads, with one entry per CDR3 protein and no DNA. This table holds about 92,000 distinct CDR3 sequences. With more than 250,000 cells each, the CD8+ T cell subsets were individually sorted in triplicate. CDR3 length equals 17 residues. The clonotype was recovered from a human donor in good health. Some clones in this sample may be carry-over from other donors' samples. The sample comprised naive CXCR3- CD8+ T cells from blood. The subset denotes: CD45RO-CCR7+CD27+CD95- naive CD8+ T cells lacking CXCR3 (TNR3-). V gene TRBV12-3 or TRBV12-4 combines with J gene TRBJ2-7; with no DNA, the TCRdb D assignment of TRBD2 cannot be verified. This CDR3 is CASSFRGSGDGAYEQYF.